The clone carrying this T cell receptor beta chain was detected only a few times. The target antigen is unknown. Time point defined: persistent/refractory GD, antithyroid drugs over 5 years with positive TRAb. PBMCs provided the RNA from which the TCR library was made. The source of the sample is a study of regulatory T cells in long-lasting Graves disease. Overall study context: Positive TSH receptor antibodies alongside over 5 years of antithyroid drugs were what marked Graves' disease as persistent.

General study findings and limits: Study was limited to peripheral blood, excluding thyroid tissue. Reduced TCR diversity was observed in persistent Graves' patients versus newly diagnosed patients.

The authors built TCR beta libraries using iRepertoire HTBI primers and Arm-PCR of CDR3 regions. Study processing details: In the combined samples, roughly 60 TRBV and 14 TRBJ segments were identified. Via MiXCR, TCRdb re-called the multiplex PCR reads, giving one row per CDR3 protein. The V and J calls were determined by TCRdb, not by the authors. The sample comprises 400,000 to 450,000 distinct CDR3 sequences, about 25% of which are singletons, and 26% rests with the top ten. The CDR3 is made up of 14 amino acids. Looked up from germline, CDR1 is DFQATT and CDR2 is SNEGSKA (reference sequence). Losses at the gene ends were 5 bases for V and 7 bases for J; bases not matched to a gene: 9.

This sequence joins TRBV20-1 and TRBJ2-1, with 9 bases identical to TRBD2. This material consisted of peripheral blood mononuclear cells (PBMCs), taken when the disease was refractory, from a patient treated with antithyroid drugs. The clonotype originates from a female donor with Graves disease. The CDR3 bases are TGCAGTGCTCAAGTCGCGGGAGGGCTTAATGAGCAGTTCTTC. Translation gives CSAQVAGGLNEQFF.